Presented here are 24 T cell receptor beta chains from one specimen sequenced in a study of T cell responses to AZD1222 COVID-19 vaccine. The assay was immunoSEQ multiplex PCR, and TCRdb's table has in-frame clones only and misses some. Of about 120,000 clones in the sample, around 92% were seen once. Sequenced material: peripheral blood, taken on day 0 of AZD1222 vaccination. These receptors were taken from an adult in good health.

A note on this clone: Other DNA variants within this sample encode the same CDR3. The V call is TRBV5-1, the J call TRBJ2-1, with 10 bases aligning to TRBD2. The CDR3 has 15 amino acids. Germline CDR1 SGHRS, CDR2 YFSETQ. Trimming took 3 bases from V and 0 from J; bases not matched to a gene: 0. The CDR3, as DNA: TGCGCCAGCAGCTCTAGCGGGAGCTCCTACAATGAGCAGTTCTTC. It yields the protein CASSSSGSSYNEQFF. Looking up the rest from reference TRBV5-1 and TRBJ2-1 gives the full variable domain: KAGVTQTPRYLIKTRGQQVTLSCSPISGHRSVSWYQQTPGQGLQFLFEYFSETQRNKGNFPGRFSGRQFSNSRSEMNVSTLELGDSALYLCASSSSGSSYNEQFFGPGTRLTVL.

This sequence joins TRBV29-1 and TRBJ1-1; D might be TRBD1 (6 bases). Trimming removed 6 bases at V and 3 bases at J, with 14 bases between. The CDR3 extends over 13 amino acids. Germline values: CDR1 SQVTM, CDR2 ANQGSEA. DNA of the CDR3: TGCAGCGTCCACTGGGGGGCAGACACTGAAGCTTTCTTT. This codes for CSVHWGADTEAFF.

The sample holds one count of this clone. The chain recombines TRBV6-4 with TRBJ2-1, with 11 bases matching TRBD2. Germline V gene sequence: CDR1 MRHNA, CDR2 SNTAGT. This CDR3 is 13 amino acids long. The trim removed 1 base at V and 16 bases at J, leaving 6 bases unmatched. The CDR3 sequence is CASSDLLAGVRFF. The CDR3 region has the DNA TGTGCCAGCAGTGACTTACTAGCGGGAGTCCGCTTCTTC.

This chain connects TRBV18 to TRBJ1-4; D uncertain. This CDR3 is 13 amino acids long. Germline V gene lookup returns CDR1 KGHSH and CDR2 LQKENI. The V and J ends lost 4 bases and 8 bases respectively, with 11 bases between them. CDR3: CASSRSEGEKLFF. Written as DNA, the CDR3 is TGTGCCAGCTCACGTTCAGAAGGAGAAAAACTGTTTTTT.

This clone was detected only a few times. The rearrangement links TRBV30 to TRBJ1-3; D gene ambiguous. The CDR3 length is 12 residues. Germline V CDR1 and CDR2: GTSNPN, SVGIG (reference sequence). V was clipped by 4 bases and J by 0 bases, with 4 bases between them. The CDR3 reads CAWKASGNTIYF. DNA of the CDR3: TGTGCCTGGAAGGCCTCTGGAAACACCATATATTTT.

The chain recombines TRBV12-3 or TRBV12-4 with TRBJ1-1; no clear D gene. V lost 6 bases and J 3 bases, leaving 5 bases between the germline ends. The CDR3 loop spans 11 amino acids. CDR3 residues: CASRGHTEAFF. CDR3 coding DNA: TGTGCCAGCAGAGGACACACTGAAGCTTTCTTT.

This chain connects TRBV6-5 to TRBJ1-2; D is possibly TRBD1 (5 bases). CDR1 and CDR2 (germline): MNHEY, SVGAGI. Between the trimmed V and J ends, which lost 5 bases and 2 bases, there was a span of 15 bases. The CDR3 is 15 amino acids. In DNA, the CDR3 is TGTGCCAGCAGTAAATGGTCCGGACAAAACTATGGCTACACCTTC. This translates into CASSKWSGQNYGYTF.

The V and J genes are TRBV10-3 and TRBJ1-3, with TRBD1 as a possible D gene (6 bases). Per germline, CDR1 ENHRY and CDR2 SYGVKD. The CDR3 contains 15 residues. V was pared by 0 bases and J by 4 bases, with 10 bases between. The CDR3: CAISESGTLGNTIYF. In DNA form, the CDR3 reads TGTGCCATCAGTGAGTCAGGGACATTGGGAAACACCATATATTTT.

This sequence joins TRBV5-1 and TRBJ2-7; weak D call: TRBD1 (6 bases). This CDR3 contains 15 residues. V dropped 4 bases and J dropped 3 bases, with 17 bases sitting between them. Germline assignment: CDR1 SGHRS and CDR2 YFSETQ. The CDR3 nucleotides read TGCGCCAGCAGCACCGCCGACAGGTCCTTCTACGAGCAGTACTTC. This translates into CASSTADRSFYEQYF. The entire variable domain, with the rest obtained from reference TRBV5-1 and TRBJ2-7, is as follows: KAGVTQTPRYLIKTRGQQVTLSCSPISGHRSVSWYQQTPGQGLQFLFEYFSETQRNKGNFPGRFSGRQFSNSRSEMNVSTLELGDSALYLCASSTADRSFYEQYFGPGTRLTVT.

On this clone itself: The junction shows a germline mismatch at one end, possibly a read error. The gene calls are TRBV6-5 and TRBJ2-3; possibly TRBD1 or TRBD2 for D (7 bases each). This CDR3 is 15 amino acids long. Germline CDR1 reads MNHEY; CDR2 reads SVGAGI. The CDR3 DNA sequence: TGTGCCAGCATCGGGGAGGGGGGGGACAGATACGCAGTATTATTT. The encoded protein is CASIGEGGDRYAVLF.

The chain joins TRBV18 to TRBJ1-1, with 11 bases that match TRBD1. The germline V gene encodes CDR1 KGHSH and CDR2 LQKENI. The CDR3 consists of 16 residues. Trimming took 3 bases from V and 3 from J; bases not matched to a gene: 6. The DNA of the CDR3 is TGTGCCAGCTCACCCCGGGACAGGGGGAGGGACACTGAAGCTTTCTTT. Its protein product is CASSPRDRGRDTEAFF.

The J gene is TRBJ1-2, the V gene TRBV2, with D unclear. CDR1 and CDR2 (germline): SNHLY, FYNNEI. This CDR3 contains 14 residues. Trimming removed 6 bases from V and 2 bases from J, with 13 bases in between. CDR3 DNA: TGTGCCAGCAGCAACACTGGTGCCAACTATGGCTACACCTTC. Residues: CASSNTGANYGYTF.

CDR3 in amino acids: CASSDPGTNYGYTF. The DNA of the CDR3 is TGTGCCAGCAGCGACCCCGGGACCAACTATGGCTACACCTTC. The chain carries TRBV2 and TRBJ1-2, with D perhaps TRBD1 (5 bases). The V gene lost 6 bases and the J gene lost 2 bases, with 13 bases spanning the gap. Germline assignment: CDR1 SNHLY and CDR2 FYNNEI. The CDR3 spans 14 residues.

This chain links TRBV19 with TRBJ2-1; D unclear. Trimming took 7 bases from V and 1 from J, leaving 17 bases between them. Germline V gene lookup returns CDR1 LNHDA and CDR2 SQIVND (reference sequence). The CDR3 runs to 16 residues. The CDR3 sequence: CASTLRSAPSYNEQFF. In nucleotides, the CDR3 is TGTGCCAGTACCCTACGGAGCGCTCCATCCTACAATGAGCAGTTCTTC.

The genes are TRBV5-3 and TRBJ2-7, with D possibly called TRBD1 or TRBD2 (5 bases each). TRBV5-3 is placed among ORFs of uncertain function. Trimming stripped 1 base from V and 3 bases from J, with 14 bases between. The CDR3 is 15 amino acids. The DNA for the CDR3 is TGTGCCAGAAGCTTGAACAGAGGGGTTCTCTACGAGCAGTACTTC. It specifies CARSLNRGVLYEQYF.

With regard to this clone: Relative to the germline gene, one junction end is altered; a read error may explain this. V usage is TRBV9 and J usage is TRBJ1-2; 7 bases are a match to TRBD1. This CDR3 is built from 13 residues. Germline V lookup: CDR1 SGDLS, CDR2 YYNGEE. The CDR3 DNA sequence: TGTGCCAGCAGCAGACAGGGACACTATGGCCACACCTTC. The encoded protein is CASSRQGHYGHTF.

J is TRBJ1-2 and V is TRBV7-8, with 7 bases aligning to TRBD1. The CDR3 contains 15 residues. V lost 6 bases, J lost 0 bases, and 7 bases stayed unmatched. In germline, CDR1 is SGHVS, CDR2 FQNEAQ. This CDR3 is CASRAGTEANYGYTF. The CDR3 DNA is TGTGCCAGCAGAGCCGGGACAGAAGCTAACTATGGCTACACCTTC.

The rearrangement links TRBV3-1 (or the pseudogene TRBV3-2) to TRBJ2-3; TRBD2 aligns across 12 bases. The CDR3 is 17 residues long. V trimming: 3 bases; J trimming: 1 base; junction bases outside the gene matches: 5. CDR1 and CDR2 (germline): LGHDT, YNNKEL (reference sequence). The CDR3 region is CASSQRLAGAGTDTQYF. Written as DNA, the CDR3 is TGTGCCAGCAGCCAGAGACTAGCGGGAGCCGGCACAGATACGCAGTATTTT.

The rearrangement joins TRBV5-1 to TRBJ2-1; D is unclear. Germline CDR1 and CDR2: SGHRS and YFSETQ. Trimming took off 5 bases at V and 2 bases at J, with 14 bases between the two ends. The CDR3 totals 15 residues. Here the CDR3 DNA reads TGCGCCAGCAGTAAGGATACCGGCACCTACAATGAGCAGTTCTTC. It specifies CASSKDTGTYNEQFF.

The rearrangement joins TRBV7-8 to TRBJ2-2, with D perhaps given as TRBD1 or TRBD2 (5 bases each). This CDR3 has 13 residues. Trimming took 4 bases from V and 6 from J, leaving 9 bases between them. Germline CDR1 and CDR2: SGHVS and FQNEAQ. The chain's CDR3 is CASSYRGAGELFF. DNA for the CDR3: TGTGCCAGCAGCTACCGAGGGGCCGGGGAGCTGTTTTTT.

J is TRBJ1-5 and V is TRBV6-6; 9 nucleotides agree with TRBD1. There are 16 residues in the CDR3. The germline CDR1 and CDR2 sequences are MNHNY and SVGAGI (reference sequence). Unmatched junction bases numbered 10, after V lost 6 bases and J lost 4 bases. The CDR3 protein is CASRTRGQGSNQPQHF. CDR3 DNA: TGTGCCAGCAGGACGCGGGGACAGGGATCAAATCAGCCCCAGCATTTT.

This CDR3 reads CASSLFGRAGNTIYF. The CDR3 DNA is TGTGCCAGTAGTCTCTTCGGCAGGGCTGGAAACACCATATATTTT. This sequence joins TRBV19 and TRBJ1-3; D possibly corresponds to TRBD1 (5 bases). Germline V CDR1 and CDR2: LNHDA, SQIVND (reference sequence). CDR3 length equals 15 residues. Trimming pared 5 bases from V and 2 bases from J, leaving 13 bases between.

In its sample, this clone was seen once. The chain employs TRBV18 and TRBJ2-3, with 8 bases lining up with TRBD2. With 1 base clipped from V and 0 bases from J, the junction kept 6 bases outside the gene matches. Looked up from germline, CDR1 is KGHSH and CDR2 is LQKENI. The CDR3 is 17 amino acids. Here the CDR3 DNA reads TGTGCCAGCTCACCACTATCTAGCGGGCGTAGCACAGATACGCAGTATTTT. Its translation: CASSPLSSGRSTDTQYF. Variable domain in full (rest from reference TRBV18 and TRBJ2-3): NAGVMQNPRHLVRRRGQEARLRCSPMKGHSHVYWYRQLPEEGLKFMVYLQKENIIDESGMPKERFSAEFPKEGPSILRIQQVVRGDSAAYFCASSPLSSGRSTDTQYFGPGTRLTVL.

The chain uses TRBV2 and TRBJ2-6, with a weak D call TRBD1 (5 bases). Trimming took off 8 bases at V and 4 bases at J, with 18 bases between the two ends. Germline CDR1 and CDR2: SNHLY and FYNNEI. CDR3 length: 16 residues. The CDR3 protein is CASSVWIGAGANVLTF. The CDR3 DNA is TGTGCCAGCTCCGTGTGGATAGGGGCCGGGGCCAACGTCCTGACTTTC.